Below, 6 T cell receptor beta chains from the same sample are listed, as sequenced in a study of regulatory T cells in long-lasting Graves disease. Through Arm-PCR of CDR3 regions and iRepertoire HTBI primers, TCR beta libraries were built. TCRdb re-analysed the multiplex PCR reads in MiXCR, keeping a single row per CDR3 protein. The sample contains 300,000 to 450,000 distinct CDR3 sequences, around a sixth of which appear only once. The time point: newly diagnosed GD, antithyroid drugs for less than 3 months. Construction of the TCR library relied on RNA isolated from PBMCs. The sequences come from peripheral blood mononuclear cells (PBMCs), collected at new diagnosis, from a patient treated with antithyroid drugs. The receptors were sampled from a female donor with Graves disease.

Remarks on this clonotype: This likely stems from a read error, as it lies one base from a far larger clone. The chain is built from TRBV3-1 and TRBJ2-3; D is undetermined. The J call is doubtful: the DNA matches TRBJ1-1 better. Germline CDR1 is LGHDT and CDR2 is YNNKEL (reference sequence). The CDR3 extends over 12 amino acids. This CDR3 reads CASSQLGTEAFF. CDR3 sequence (DNA): TGTGCCAGCAGCCAACTAGGCACTGAAGCTTTCTTT.

There are many counts of this clonotype. The chain has TRBV7-2 and TRBJ1-1; 11 positions agree with TRBD1. CDR1 and CDR2 from the germline V gene are SGHTA and FQGNSA. The junction had 18 bases not matched to a gene; V was cut back by 5 bases and J by 1 base. This CDR3 spans 20 amino acids. CDR3 DNA: TGTGCCAGCAGCACCCATATTTTGTCAGGACAGGGGGCAAGGAACACTGAAGCTTTCTTT. Its translation: CASSTHILSGQGARNTEAFF.

This clonotype has just a few counts. The gene calls are TRBV7-9 and TRBJ1-1; 7 bases align to TRBD1. The V gene end was trimmed by 5 bases and the J gene end by 8 bases; junction bases not matched to a gene: 5. In germline, CDR1 is SEHNR, CDR2 FQNEAQ (reference sequence). The CDR3 extends over 12 amino acids. CDR3 sequence reads: CASSPGTAEAFF. CDR3 coding DNA: TGTGCCAGCAGCCCCGGGACAGCCGAAGCTTTCTTT.

The chain has TRBV7-9 and TRBJ1-2; 8 bases line up with TRBD1. Germline CDR1 reads SEHNR; CDR2 reads FQNEAQ (reference sequence). The length of the CDR3 is 16 residues. V was clipped by 5 bases and J by 3 bases; unmatched bases: 11. The CDR3 nucleotides are TGTGCCAGCAGCCCGTCGACAGGGGATGGTGACTATGGCTACACCTTC. Its protein product is CASSPSTGDGDYGYTF. Full variable domain (rest looked up from reference TRBV7-9 and TRBJ1-2): DTGVSQNPRHKITKRGQNVTFRCDPISEHNRLYWYRQTLGQGPEFLTYFQNEAQLEKSRLLSDRFSAERPKGSFSTLEIQRTEQGDSAMYLCASSPSTGDGDYGYTFGSGTRLTVV.

This clonotype was observed a handful of times. This chain links TRBV4-1 with TRBJ2-2; tentative D call: TRBD2 (6 bases). Germline CDR1 is MGHRA and CDR2 is YSYEKL. The ends were cut back, 4 bases at V and 5 bases at J, with 17 bases in the middle. The CDR3 runs 16 residues. This CDR3 reads CASSPLLGGVTGELFF. DNA of the CDR3: TGCGCCAGCAGCCCCCTATTGGGGGGAGTGACCGGGGAGCTGTTTTTT.

This clonotype was observed many times. The rearrangement joins TRBV24-1 to TRBJ2-1, with D tentatively TRBD1 or TRBD2 (5 bases each). CDR3 size: 12 residues. Germline V lookup: CDR1 KGHDR, CDR2 SFDVKD. Trimming pared 9 bases from V and 6 bases from J, leaving 11 bases between. CDR3 DNA sequence: TGTGCCACCGAGGGACGCTTCAATGAGCAGTTCTTC. The encoded protein is CATEGRFNEQFF.